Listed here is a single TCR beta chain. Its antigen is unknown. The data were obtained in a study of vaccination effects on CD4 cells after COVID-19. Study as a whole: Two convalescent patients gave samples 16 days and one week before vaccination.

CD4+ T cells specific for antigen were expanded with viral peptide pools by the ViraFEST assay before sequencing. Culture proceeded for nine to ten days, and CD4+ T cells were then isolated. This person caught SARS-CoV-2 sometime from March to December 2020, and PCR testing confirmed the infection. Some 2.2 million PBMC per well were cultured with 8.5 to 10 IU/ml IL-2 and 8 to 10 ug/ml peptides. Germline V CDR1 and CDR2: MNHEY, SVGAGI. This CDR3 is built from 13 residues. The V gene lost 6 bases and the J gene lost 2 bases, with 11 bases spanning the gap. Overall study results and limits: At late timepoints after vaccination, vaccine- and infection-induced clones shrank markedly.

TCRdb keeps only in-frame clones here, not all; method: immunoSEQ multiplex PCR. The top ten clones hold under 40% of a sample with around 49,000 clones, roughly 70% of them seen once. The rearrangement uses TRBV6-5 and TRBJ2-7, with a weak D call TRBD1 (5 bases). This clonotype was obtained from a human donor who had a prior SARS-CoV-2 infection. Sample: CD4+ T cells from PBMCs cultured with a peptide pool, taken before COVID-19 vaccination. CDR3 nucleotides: TGTGCCAGCAGGACAGACAAAACCTACGAGCAGTACTTC. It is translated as CASRTDKTYEQYF.